Presented here are 14 T cell receptor beta chains from one specimen sequenced in a study of identifying expanded T cells in peripheral blood. The table came from immunoSEQ multiplex PCR; TCRdb's copy has only in-frame clones and leaves some out. The sample consists of about 98,000 clones, 70% to 90% of them appearing once. The specimen was blood. These receptors originate from a person aged 18-69 years in good health.

This clone was seen once. The chain has TRBV2 and TRBJ2-3; 15 nucleotides match TRBD2. Per germline, CDR1 SNHLY and CDR2 FYNNEI. The CDR3 consists of 15 residues. J was trimmed by 6 bases and V by 6 bases; bases with no gene match: 4. The CDR3 here is CASRDGTSGRDTQYF. As DNA, the CDR3 is TGTGCCAGCAGAGATGGGACTAGCGGGAGGGATACGCAGTATTTT.

The chain carries TRBV19 and TRBJ1-2; D call uncertain. Germline-derived CDR1 and CDR2 are LNHDA and SQIVND (reference sequence). The V gene lost 5 bases and the J gene lost 8 bases, with 24 bases spanning the gap. The CDR3 has 16 amino acids. The CDR3 bases are TGTGCCAGTAGTTCAGACCCAACCTCCGACGCGGGCGGCTACACCTTC. Translating gives CASSSDPTSDAGGYTF.

CDR3: CATGVTNTEAFF. CDR3 in DNA: TGTGCCACCGGGGTCACAAACACTGAAGCTTTCTTT. The chain uses TRBV28 and TRBJ1-1; D remains unclear. V lost 10 bases and J lost 2, with 11 bases in between. The V gene's germline CDR1 is MDHEN and CDR2 SYDVKM. The CDR3 runs 12 residues. The full variable domain, completed using reference TRBV28 and TRBJ1-1, is DVKVTQSSRYLVKRTGEKVFLECVQDMDHENMFWYRQDPGLGLRLIYFSYDVKMKEKGDIPEGYSVSREKKERFSLILESASTNQTSMYLCATGVTNTEAFFGQGTRLTVV.

The table lists this clone with a count of one. The chain is built from TRBV20-1 and TRBJ2-3; D uncertain. V lost 5 bases and J lost 6, with 6 bases in between. Germline CDR1 is DFQATT and CDR2 is SNEGSKA (reference sequence). The CDR3 totals 10 residues. The CDR3 sequence is CSAVRDTQYF. CDR3 bases: TGCAGTGCTGTGAGGGATACGCAGTATTTT.

J is TRBJ2-4 and V is TRBV29-1; possibly TRBD1 or TRBD2 for D (5 bases each). The CDR3 sequence is 13 residues long. Germline V CDR1 and CDR2: SQVTM, ANQGSEA. With 4 bases removed from V and 4 bases from J, the gap between germline ends came to 11 bases. Here the CDR3 reads CSVVGDGKNIQYF. The DNA of the CDR3 is TGCAGCGTTGTAGGGGACGGGAAAAACATTCAGTACTTC.

The J gene is TRBJ2-1, the V gene TRBV18; TRBD2 agrees at 9 bases. V shed 2 bases, J shed 9 bases, and the junction held 5 bases outside the gene matches. The CDR3 runs to 14 residues. Per the germline V gene, CDR1 is KGHSH and CDR2 is LQKENI. Here the CDR3 DNA reads TGTGCCAGCTCACCATGGGCGGGAGGGTCTGAGCAGTTCTTC. Its protein is CASSPWAGGSEQFF. The full variable domain, completed using reference TRBV18 and TRBJ2-1, is NAGVMQNPRHLVRRRGQEARLRCSPMKGHSHVYWYRQLPEEGLKFMVYLQKENIIDESGMPKERFSAEFPKEGPSILRIQQVVRGDSAAYFCASSPWAGGSEQFFGPGTRLTVL.

V and J are TRBV29-1 and TRBJ2-7; tentatively, D is TRBD1 (6 bases). Trimming took off 7 bases at V and 2 bases at J, with 12 bases between the two ends. The CDR3 spans 12 residues. The V gene's germline CDR1 is SQVTM and CDR2 ANQGSEA. This chain's CDR3 is CSGGQPPYEQYF. The CDR3 DNA is TGCAGCGGCGGACAGCCCCCCTACGAGCAGTACTTC.

CDR3 bases: TGTGCCAGCAGCGGAGGGGGGACATCCTGGGCACGGAACACCGGGGAGCTGTTTTTT. Translating gives CASSGGGTSWARNTGELFF. The chain carries TRBV9 and TRBJ2-2; D assignment may be TRBD1 or TRBD2 (6 bases each). Germline CDR1 and CDR2: SGDLS and YYNGEE. Trimming stripped 3 bases from V and 1 base from J, with 22 bases between. This CDR3 is built from 19 residues.

The rearrangement uses TRBV19 and TRBJ2-7; TRBD1 matches at 9 bases. CDR3 size: 15 residues. From germline, CDR1 is LNHDA and CDR2 SQIVND (reference sequence). V shed 4 bases and J 4 bases; nucleotides not matched to a gene: 8. CDR3 protein: CASSTPGQGPYEQYF. DNA of the CDR3: TGTGCCAGTAGTACTCCGGGACAGGGACCTTACGAGCAGTACTTC.

The chain is built from TRBV5-1 and TRBJ2-1; 7 bases fit TRBD2. The V gene end was trimmed by 4 bases and the J gene end by 6 bases; junction bases not matched to a gene: 13. The CDR3 is made up of 16 amino acids. Germline V lookup: CDR1 SGHRS, CDR2 YFSETQ. The CDR3 is CASSPRGASGTNEQFF. CDR3 nucleotide sequence: TGCGCCAGCAGCCCTCGCGGGGCTAGCGGTACCAATGAGCAGTTCTTC.

This sequence joins TRBV6-5 and TRBJ2-5, with D tentatively TRBD2 (7 bases). Trimming took 4 bases from V and 2 from J, leaving 11 bases between them. The germline gives CDR1 MNHEY, CDR2 SVGAGI. The CDR3 is 14 amino acids. This CDR3 is CASSFAGAQETQYF. DNA of the CDR3: TGTGCCAGCAGTTTTGCGGGGGCGCAAGAGACCCAGTACTTC.

The chain uses TRBV10-3 and TRBJ1-2; D possibly corresponds to TRBD1 (5 bases). There are 14 residues in the CDR3. Per the germline V gene, CDR1 is ENHRY and CDR2 is SYGVKD. Trimming took off 3 bases at V and 4 bases at J, with 12 bases between the two ends. CDR3 amino acids: CAISDGRGTYGYTF. The CDR3 bases are TGTGCCATCAGTGATGGGCGGGGGACCTATGGCTACACCTTC.

This clone appeared a single time. The CDR3 sequence: CASSQLSLNSGNTIYF. The CDR3 DNA is TGTGCCAGCAGTCAACTCTCGTTAAACTCTGGAAACACCATATATTTT. This chain connects TRBV2 to TRBJ1-3, with D unclear. V lost 5 bases and J lost 0, with 14 bases in between. Germline V gene lookup returns CDR1 SNHLY and CDR2 FYNNEI. The CDR3 spans 16 residues.

The CDR3: CASSETGAGNTIYF. In nucleotides, the CDR3 is TGTGCCAGCAGCGAAACAGGGGCTGGAAACACCATATATTTT. The V and J genes are TRBV9 and TRBJ1-3; TRBD1 matches at 7 bases. The CDR3 is 14 amino acids. Trimming at V came to 3 bases and at J to 2 bases, leaving 2 bases not matched to a gene. Germline V gene lookup returns CDR1 SGDLS and CDR2 YYNGEE.